In this sample, the clone carrying this T cell receptor (beta chain) turned up once. This entry is derived from a study of blood T cell repertoires in COVID-19. Under the authors' procedure: Amplifying reference gene primers gave estimates of nucleated cell counts. TCRdb keeps only in-frame clones here, not all; method: immunoSEQ multiplex PCR. That table gives V, J and clone size, and the DNA gave D and trimming. The data contain approximately 150,000 clones, 80% to 90% of them singletons. The length of the CDR3 is 14 residues. CDR1 SGHTA and CDR2 FQGNSA come from the germline V gene. Trimming removed 2 bases from V and 3 bases from J, with 5 bases in between.

The sample consisted of peripheral blood. This sequence joins TRBV7-2 and TRBJ1-6; D unclear. The TCR comes from a man between 18 and 35 years old with COVID-19, enrolled during active disease. This CDR3 reads CASSLNNYNSPLHF. The CDR3, as DNA: TGTGCCAGCAGCTTAAACAACTATAATTCACCCCTCCACTTT.